This T cell receptor (beta chain) was observed in a study of control samples from healthy donors and cancer patients. Germline V CDR1 and CDR2: SGDLS, YYNGEE. This CDR3 has 16 residues. V lost 0 bases, J lost 5 bases, and 8 bases stayed unmatched. Sequencing used immunoSEQ multiplex PCR; TCRdb keeps in-frame clones, though not all of them. The table shows about 82,000 clones, with around 87% occurring only once. The TCR was taken from a man between 50 and 59 years old in good health. Sequenced input: blood. The V call is TRBV9, the J call TRBJ2-3, with 8 bases matching TRBD2. The CDR3 coding sequence is TGTGCCAGCAGCGTAGGGTCCCAGCGGGGGAGAGATACGCAGTATTTT. Its protein is CASSVGSQRGRDTQYF.